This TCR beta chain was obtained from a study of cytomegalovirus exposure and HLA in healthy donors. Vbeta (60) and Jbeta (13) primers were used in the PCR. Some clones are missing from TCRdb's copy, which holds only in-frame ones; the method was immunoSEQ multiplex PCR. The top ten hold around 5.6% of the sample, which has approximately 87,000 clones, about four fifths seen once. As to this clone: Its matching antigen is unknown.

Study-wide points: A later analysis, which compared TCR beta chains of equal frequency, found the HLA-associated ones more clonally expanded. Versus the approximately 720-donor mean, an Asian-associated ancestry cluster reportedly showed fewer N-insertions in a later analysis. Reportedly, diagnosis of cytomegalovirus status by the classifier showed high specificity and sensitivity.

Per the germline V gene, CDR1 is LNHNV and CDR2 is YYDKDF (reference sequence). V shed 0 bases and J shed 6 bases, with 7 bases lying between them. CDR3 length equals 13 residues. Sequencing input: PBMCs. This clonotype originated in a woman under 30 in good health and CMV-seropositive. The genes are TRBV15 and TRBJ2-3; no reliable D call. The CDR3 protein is CATSRDIGDTQYF. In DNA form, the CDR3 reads TGTGCCACCAGCAGAGATATCGGGGATACGCAGTATTTT.